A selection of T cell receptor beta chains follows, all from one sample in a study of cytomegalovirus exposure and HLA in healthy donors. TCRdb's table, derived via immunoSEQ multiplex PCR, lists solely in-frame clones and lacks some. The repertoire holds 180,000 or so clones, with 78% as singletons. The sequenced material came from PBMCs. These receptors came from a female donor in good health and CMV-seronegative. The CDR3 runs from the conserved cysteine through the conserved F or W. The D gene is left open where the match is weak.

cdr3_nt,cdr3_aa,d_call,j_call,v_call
TGTGCCATCAGGGACAGCGGCGGCTCCTACAATGAGCAGTTCTTC,CAIRDSGGSYNEQFF,-,TRBJ2-1,TRBV10-3
TGTGCCAGCAGTTTGCCAGGGAATGGCTACACCTTC,CASSLPGNGYTF,-,TRBJ1-2,TRBV27
TGTGCCATCAGTGATCGGGAGTATAGCAATCAGCCCCAGCATTTT,CAISDREYSNQPQHF,-,TRBJ1-5,TRBV10-3
TGTGCCAGTAACGGGGGTCTATCCTACAATGAGCAGTTCTTC,CASNGGLSYNEQFF,-,TRBJ2-1,TRBV19
TGCAGTGTTAGGAGCGTTTACGAGCAGTACTTC,CSVRSVYEQYF,-,TRBJ2-7,TRBV20-1
TGCGCCAGCAGCCAAAGACAGGACGGGGAAAAACTGTTTTTT,CASSQRQDGEKLFF,-,TRBJ1-4,TRBV4-3
TGTGCCAGCAGCTTGGGGGAGGACAGGGCAAATGAGCAGTTCTTC,CASSLGEDRANEQFF,TRBD1,TRBJ2-1,TRBV11-3
TGTGCCAGCAGCTCCTCTGGGGGCCTAGGGAATGAGCAGTTCTTC,CASSSSGGLGNEQFF,-,TRBJ2-1,TRBV7-2
TGTTCCAGCAGCCAGAAACAGGGGGCGGGCACAGATACGCAGTATTTT,CSSSQKQGAGTDTQYF,TRBD1,TRBJ2-3,TRBV7-9
TGTGCCAGCTCTCCCTTTCCCGGGACAGGGGGAGAGCAGTACTTC,CASSPFPGTGGEQYF,TRBD1,TRBJ2-7,TRBV18
TGTGCCAGCAGCCTCAGGACAGGATCCTACGAGCAGTACTTC,CASSLRTGSYEQYF,TRBD1,TRBJ2-7,TRBV6-1
TGTGCCAGCTCACAACAGGGTAACTATGGCTACACCTTC,CASSQQGNYGYTF,-,TRBJ1-2,TRBV18
TGTGCCAGCAGCACAGATACAGGGAATGAGCAGTTCTTC,CASSTDTGNEQFF,-,TRBJ2-1,TRBV7-7
TGTGCCAGCAGCTTCCAGGACAGGGGAGGAGATACGCAGTATTTT,CASSFQDRGGDTQYF,TRBD1,TRBJ2-3,TRBV7-2